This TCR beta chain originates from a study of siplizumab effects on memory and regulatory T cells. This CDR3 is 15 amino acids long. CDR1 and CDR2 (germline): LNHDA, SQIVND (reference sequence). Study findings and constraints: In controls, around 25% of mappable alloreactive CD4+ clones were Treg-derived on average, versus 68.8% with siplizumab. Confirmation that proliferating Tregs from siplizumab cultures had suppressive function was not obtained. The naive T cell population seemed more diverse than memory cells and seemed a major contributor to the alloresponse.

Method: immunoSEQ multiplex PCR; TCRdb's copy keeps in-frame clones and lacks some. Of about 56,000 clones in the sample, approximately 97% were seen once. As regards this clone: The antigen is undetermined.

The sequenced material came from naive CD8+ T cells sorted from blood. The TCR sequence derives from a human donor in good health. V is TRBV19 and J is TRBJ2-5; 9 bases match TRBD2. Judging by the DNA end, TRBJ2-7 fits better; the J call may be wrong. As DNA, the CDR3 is TGTGCCAGTACCCAGTATAGCGGGGGTGATTACGAGCAGTACTTC. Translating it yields CASTQYSGGDYEQYF.